These T cell receptor beta chains were read from a single sample in a study of blood T cell repertoires in COVID-19. This table comes from immunoSEQ multiplex PCR, and its TCRdb copy is limited to in-frame clones, with some not included. The data hold tens of thousands of clones, with approximately 83% observed a single time. The source material was peripheral blood. These receptors originate from a man aged 65 to 79 with acute or convalescent COVID-19. The CDR3 runs from the conserved cysteine through the conserved F or W. Each record gives: D gene, J gene, V gene, clone size, CDR3 DNA, CDR3 protein. D genes are given only for firm matches. Only some rows state a clone size, as once, few, many or a class for expanded clones.

D: .; J: TRBJ2-3; V: TRBV7-3; size: .; DNA: TGTGCCAGCAGCTTAATGGCCACAGATACGCAGTATTTT; CDR3: CASSLMATDTQYF
D: TRBD1; J: TRBJ1-4; V: TRBV7-9; size: .; DNA: TGTGCCAGCAGCCGCGCCAAGGGAGGACAGGGGGTTTCTAATGAAAAACTGTTTTTT; CDR3: CASSRAKGGQGVSNEKLFF
D: .; J: TRBJ2-7; V: TRBV2; size: .; DNA: TGTGCCAGCAGGAATGCCCCGAGCTCCTACGAGCAGTACTTC; CDR3: CASRNAPSSYEQYF
D: TRBD2; J: TRBJ2-7; V: TRBV7-8; size: once; DNA: TGTGCCAGCCGGGGGACTAGCGGACCCTACTCCTACGAGCAGTACTTC; CDR3: CASRGTSGPYSYEQYF
D: .; J: TRBJ1-2; V: TRBV4-2; size: once; DNA: TGTGCCAGCAGCCAAGCTTCCAGGGCCTCAAACTATGGCTACACCTTC; CDR3: CASSQASRASNYGYTF
D: .; J: TRBJ2-3; V: TRBV10-3; size: few; DNA: TGTGCCATCAGTGAGTTAGATGGGGGCCCCACAGATACGCAGTATTTT; CDR3: CAISELDGGPTDTQYF
D: TRBD1; J: TRBJ1-6; V: TRBV18; size: once; DNA: TGTGCCAGCTCACCACTAGGGGGCGGTAATCCACCCCTCCACTTT; CDR3: CASSPLGGGNPPLHF
D: .; J: TRBJ2-7; V: TRBV6-5; size: .; DNA: TGTGCCATCAAGGAGCAACGGTTTTCCTACGAGCAGTACTTC; CDR3: CAIKEQRFSYEQYF
D: .; J: TRBJ1-1; V: TRBV28; size: .; DNA: TGTGCCAGCAGCCCTTTCGGGGGAACTGAAGCTTTCTTT; CDR3: CASSPFGGTEAFF
D: .; J: TRBJ1-4; V: TRBV28; size: .; DNA: TGTGCCAGCAGTCCAAAAGGCCGTCTACGGGATGAAAAACTGTTTTTT; CDR3: CASSPKGRLRDEKLFF
D: .; J: TRBJ1-2; V: TRBV3-1/TRBV3-2; size: .; DNA: TGTGCCAGCAGCCAGCTACAGGGAACTGGGCATGGCTACACCTTC; CDR3: CASSQLQGTGHGYTF
D: .; J: TRBJ1-1; V: TRBV6-5; size: .; DNA: TGTGCCAGCAGTTACACCTACAGGGCTCTGAACACTGAAGCTTTCTTT; CDR3: CASSYTYRALNTEAFF
D: .; J: TRBJ2-4; V: TRBV30; size: .; DNA: TGTGCCTGGAGTGGGTTGGGAGTCAAAAACATTCAGTACTTC; CDR3: CAWSGLGVKNIQYF
D: TRBD1; J: TRBJ1-1; V: TRBV25-1; size: .; DNA: TGTGCCAGCAGTGGGGGACAGAGAAACACTGAAGCTTTCTTT; CDR3: CASSGGQRNTEAFF
D: TRBD2; J: TRBJ2-3; V: TRBV3-1/TRBV3-2; size: .; DNA: TGTGCCAGCGTAGGACTAGCGGGTATCCTGCGGACGCAGTATTTT; CDR3: CASVGLAGILRTQYF
D: TRBD1; J: TRBJ1-4; V: TRBV7-3; size: .; DNA: TGTGCCAGCAGCTTATTAGGGACAGGAAATGAAAAACTGTTTTTT; CDR3: CASSLLGTGNEKLFF
D: TRBD2; J: TRBJ2-2; V: TRBV27; size: .; DNA: TGTGCCAGCAGTTTACGCCGACTAGCAGGGCCCGGGGAGCTGTTTTTT; CDR3: CASSLRRLAGPGELFF
D: .; J: TRBJ1-2; V: TRBV24-1; size: .; DNA: TGTGCCACCAGTGATCCCCCGACAAGCTATGGCTACACCTTC; CDR3: CATSDPPTSYGYTF
D: .; J: TRBJ2-3; V: TRBV7-2; size: .; DNA: TGTGCCAGCAGCTTCGGGACTCGGAGTTATACGCAGTATTTT; CDR3: CASSFGTRSYTQYF
D: .; J: TRBJ1-1; V: TRBV4-1; size: .; DNA: TGCGCCAGCAGCCAAGCGAGGGCAGGGGCCACTGAAGCTTTCTTT; CDR3: CASSQARAGATEAFF